This T cell receptor (beta chain) was captured by sequencing in a study of cytomegalovirus exposure and HLA in healthy donors. This clone was seen a handful of times. The PCR ran on 60 Vbeta and 13 Jbeta primers. Method: immunoSEQ multiplex PCR; TCRdb's copy keeps in-frame clones and lacks some. The repertoire holds 35,000 to 45,000 clones, 55% to 75% seen once, with around 11% in the top ten. This CDR3 has 16 residues. V lost 4 bases and J lost 6; bases outside the gene matches: 15. CDR1 and CDR2 from the germline V gene are SGDLS and YYNGEE. The receptor was isolated from a man between 60 and 75 years old in good health and CMV-seropositive. The sample consisted of PBMCs. V and J are TRBV9 and TRBJ2-7, with 8 bases identical to TRBD2. The CDR3 here is CASSPGGGAGDREQYF. CDR3 nucleotides: TGTGCCAGCAGCCCCGGTGGTGGAGCGGGAGATCGCGAGCAGTACTTC.